This T cell receptor (beta chain) was identified during a study of blood T cell repertoires in COVID-19. Overall study: T cells, B-cell-depleted T cells, or PBMCs supplied cDNA or gDNA.

The CDR3 is 14 amino acids. Germline loops: CDR1 LGHDT, CDR2 YNNKEL (reference sequence). Trimming removed 3 bases at V and 0 bases at J, with 3 bases between. Original data processing: Amplification from reference gene primers served as the basis for estimated nucleated cell counts. Assay: immunoSEQ multiplex PCR; the TCRdb copy retains only in-frame clones and omits some. The DNA gave D and trimming, while V, J and clone size come from that table. The table records around 180,000 clones, approximately 90% of them present only once. Sequencing input: peripheral blood. The source is a man between 60 and 75 years old with acute or convalescent COVID-19. The V gene is TRBV3-1 (or the pseudogene TRBV3-2), the J gene TRBJ2-6; D call uncertain. The CDR3 DNA reads TGTGCCAGCAGCCATAGCTCTGGGGCCAACGTCCTGACTTTC. Amino acid sequence: CASSHSSGANVLTF.